This TCR beta chain stems from a study of beta chain features in type 1 diabetes. General study points: Equally in patients and controls, PCR might preferentially amplify shorter templates.

CD4+ naive, central memory, regulatory and stem cell-like memory subsets were isolated by sorting on CD45RO/CCR7/CD25/CD127/CD95/CD27. Regarding this clone: Its antigen is still unknown.

Expressed TCRB transcripts were sequenced after all isolated RNA was converted to cDNA. The data were produced by immunoSEQ multiplex PCR, yet TCRdb's version contains in-frame clones alone and is incomplete. This sample carries more than 50,000 clones, roughly 60% of them seen once, and the ten largest clones take 2.2%. The CDR3 is made up of 17 amino acids. V dropped 1 base and J dropped 2; count of bases not matched to a gene: 5. Germline CDR1 and CDR2: LGHNA and YNFKEQ. This receptor was identified in a woman in her late teens or twenties in good health. The chain has TRBV4-2 and TRBJ1-4; 9 bases map to TRBD1. What was sequenced was Tregs from blood. The CDR3 sequence is CASSQVGQGGTNEKLFF. As DNA, the CDR3 is TGTGCCAGCAGCCAAGTGGGACAGGGCGGGACTAATGAAAAACTGTTTTTT.